The clone carrying this T cell receptor beta chain was recorded at least ten times. The antigen is undetermined. These data belong to a study of regulatory T cells in long-lasting Graves disease. Study-wide results and caveats: There was favoring of TRBV28, TRBJ1-2 and TRBJ2-5 in persistent disease. New patients shared about 910 public clonotypes, and persistent patients shared more, with fewer than 3,500.

This CDR3 is 16 amino acids long. The junction had 1 base not matched to a gene; V was cut back by 1 base and J by 1 base. Per germline, CDR1 LGHDT and CDR2 YNNKEL (reference sequence). Time point: newly diagnosed GD, antithyroid drugs for less than 3 months. The TCR library was made from RNA that had been extracted from PBMCs in TRIzol. To make TCR beta libraries, researchers used iRepertoire HTBI primers and Arm-PCR of CDR3 regions. MiXCR, run by TCRdb on the multiplex PCR reads, gives a single entry per CDR3 protein. The table has about half a million distinct CDR3 sequences, about 11% seen once. These sequences were also reported in another study, on T cells in Graves' hyperthyroidism and ophthalmopathy. That investigation notes: An initial round of RT-PCR targeting the TCR CDR3 relied on the HTBI primer set. For ophthalmopathy, model prediction preceded onset by a median about 6 months.

The receptor was isolated from a woman aged 25 to 39 with Graves disease. The chain has TRBV3-1 and TRBJ2-2, with TRBD1 identical over 9 bases. This material consisted of peripheral blood mononuclear cells (PBMCs), taken at new diagnosis, from a patient treated with antithyroid drugs. The CDR3 reads CASSQGQGGNTGELFF. In nucleotides, the CDR3 is TGTGCCAGCAGCCAAGGACAGGGGGGGAACACCGGGGAGCTGTTTTTT.